Described below is a single T cell receptor (beta chain) sequence and its context. This entry is derived from a study of shared clonotypes between healthy human individuals. Per the germline V gene, CDR1 is ENHRY and CDR2 is SYGVKD. CDR3 length: 15 amino acids. Trimming removed 3 bases at V and 3 bases at J, with 14 bases between. TCRdb's copy holds only in-frame clones and misses some; the assay was immunoSEQ multiplex PCR. The profile shows a few million clones, over 85% of them singletons. The chain employs TRBV10-3 and TRBJ2-5; D remains ambiguous. This sequence was found in a man between 18 and 35 years old in good health. The specimen sequenced was naive CD4+ T cells sorted from blood. Indicated subset: CD45RA+ positively selected. The CDR3 region has the DNA TGTGCCATCAGTGATAACGAAAAAGTTAAAGAGACCCAGTACTTC. This gives the protein CAISDNEKVKETQYF.